This T cell receptor (beta chain) was observed in a study of shared clonotypes between healthy human individuals (dated by TCRdb to 2018 to 2020). In terms of the full investigation: A couple of women and a few men aged 18 to 49 years were included in the cohort. For each donor, three plates each were used for CD4 naive and CD4 memory, two plates were used for CD8 naive, and one plate was used for CD8 memory. To increase sequencing depth and limit assay-specific biases, TCR repertoire library preparation and sequencing were carried out by different laboratories using diverse techniques. Leukapheresis yielded between about 0.9 and 10 billion PBMCs per donor. The study deeply sequenced blood TCR repertoires of about 5 healthy adults to estimate repertoire size and the extent of clonotype sharing between individuals.

The germline V gene encodes CDR1 SGHVS and CDR2 FQNEAQ. A distance of 16 bases separates the germline ends of V and J, which lose 4 bases and 3 bases respectively. From the cysteine up to the phenylalanine, the CDR3 has a length of 15 residues. Only the CDR3 DNA is retained, 45 bases long and in frame from the first base. Using the deep immunoSEQ assay, TCR CDR3 regions were amplified from genomic DNA by multiplex PCR. Extracted genomic DNA from each cell subset was distributed evenly across all wells of several immunoSEQ 96-well plates, and each plate was treated as a replicate. For sorted subsets, approximately 200 ng of genomic DNA, equivalent to 25,000 to 35,000 T cell genomes, went into each replicate PCR. Purified libraries were measured with a Qubit 3.0 fluorometer, size-checked on a Bioanalyzer 2100, and measured again with the KAPA Library Quantification kit. Each immunoSEQ 96-well plate was sequenced on its own single-read 150-cycle Illumina NextSeq 550 flow cell. As for how the authors treated the data: Because the immunoSEQ output included only junctional sequences and no quality scores, the filtering could not be the same as the filtering used for full-length reads. To assign V/J genes and CDR3, sequences were annotated against IMGT germline references using PyIR, a Python wrapper for IgBLAST v1.9. Any read was removed if the V/J assignment was weak (E-value above 1e-6), the CDR3 was missing, or the read contained stop codons, out-of-frame junctions, or ambiguous translated residues. V3J clonotypes were defined as sequences sharing the same inferred V gene, J gene, and CDR3 amino acid sequence. Percentage overlap between repertoires was computed as shared unique clonotypes divided by the size of the smaller repertoire. Repertoire richness was assessed with RTK rarefaction, the Chao1 estimator, and Recon v2.1 estimates of unobserved clonotypes. Generation probabilities were computed with OLGA for all TCRbeta clonotypes obtained by the gDNA method from several donors. This is the immuneACCESS table as TCRdb keeps it, with only in-frame sequences that have V and J called. A part of the clones is gone; compared with another copy, unresolved V genes explain less than half, and the rest is unexplained. That table supplies the V and J calls and clone size; D and trimming were determined from the DNA. This sample has fewer than 2.5 million clones in its table, and 90% to 95% of those were observed once. The ten largest clonotypes hold around 0.37% of the sample.

In the case of this clone: Its binding antigen is unknown. No much larger clonotype is one base removed from it; base qualities were not supplied.

The donors were healthy, HIV-negative adults who had no recently reported acute infections or vaccinations. Only Caucasian adults living in Nashville, Tennessee, USA were represented among the donors. CD4+ T cells were enriched through magnetic negative selection, after which naive cells were positively selected on CD45RA and the remaining negative fraction served as the memory subset. After blood collection by leukapheresis, PBMCs were isolated using Ficoll-Histopaque density gradient centrifugation and then cryopreserved in the vapor phase of liquid nitrogen. Analytical flow cytometry was used to check the purity and quantity of every magnetically sorted T cell population. Each sorted fraction had its genomic DNA isolated and then quantified by UV absorbance on a Nanodrop 2000c. What the research found in general, with its limitations: Because the study included only a small number of donors, the genetic and exposure-history diversity represented was limited. Compared with non-shared clonotypes, the clonotypes found in all four sorted-subset donors had higher generation probabilities. Sampling was restricted to blood, and TCR repertoires in tissues likely differ from the TCR repertoires found in blood. Based on pairwise subsampling, the degree of clonotype sharing among donors was expected to be affected by sequencing depth. Roughly 5% of naive CD4, around 3.6% of naive CD8, roughly 2.4% of memory CD4, and about 0.4% of memory CD8 clonotypes were shared across a few donors. Larger estimated clonotype richness was generally found for naive subsets than for memory subsets. Rarefaction of sorted-subset datasets indicated incomplete sequencing despite the large sequencing depth.

The receptor comes from a man aged 18 to 30 in good health. Some clones in this sample may be carry-over from other donors' samples. The V gene is TRBV7-8 and the J gene is TRBJ2-7, with the D call perhaps TRBD1 or TRBD2, each one matching 5 bases. The sequencing sample was made of naive CD4+ T cells from PBMCs. In the paper's terms, the cell subset or site label means: CD45RA+ positively selected. The nucleotides are TGTGCCAGCAGCTCATTGAGAGGGGTGCTCTACGAGCAGTACTTC. Its coded protein is CASSSLRGVLYEQYF.